This T cell receptor (beta chain) was observed in a study of CD8 T cells in Susac syndrome (dated by TCRdb to 2018 to 2020). Regarding the study in general: Among the Susac syndrome patients who were sequenced, clinically active disease was present in over 5 and clinical remission was observed in under ten. At blood withdrawal, Susac syndrome patients were either therapy-naive, taking corticosteroids (in some cases with IVIg as well), or taking IVIg alone. Repertoire sequencing was used to test whether CD8+ T cell activation and differentiation in Susac syndrome was antigen driven.

Peripheral blood CD8+ and CD4+ T cells from healthy donors, Susac syndrome patients and multiple sclerosis patients were profiled by high-throughput TCR beta sequencing. Recently defined diagnostic criteria for definite or probable disease were met by the Susac syndrome patients. Bulk CD8+ and CD4+ T cells were purified by magnetic negative isolation, while CD8+ TEMRA cells were enriched using FACS. Blood was collected in EDTA tubes and processed within 24 hours, with PBMCs isolated through density gradient centrifugation. PBMCs intended for TCR sequencing were cryopreserved in liquid nitrogen and were subsequently thawed in a 37 degrees C water bath. Purity of sorted or isolated CD4+, CD8+ and CD8+ TEMRA cells was at least 90%. Concerning this clonotype itself: Which antigen it targets is not known. Nothing much larger sits one base from this clone, and base qualities are not available.

CDR1 and CDR2 are drawn from the germline V gene (reference sequence): DFQATT, SNEGSKA. Counted from cysteine to phenylalanine, this CDR3 has 15 amino acids. The entry retains the CDR3 DNA only, 45 bases that are in frame from base 1. The germline V end is reduced by 4 bases and the J end by 11 bases; junction bases left unmatched: 19. Results and caveats for the whole study, not just this receptor: The TCR sequencing and HLA analysis was acknowledged to have included a relatively small number of individuals. The CD4+ T cell repertoire of patients with Susac syndrome showed no detectable clonal expansion.

RNA was extracted using the RNeasy kit, and about 0.45 to 1 microgram was reverse transcribed with random hexamers. TCR beta CDR3 regions were amplified with the immunoSEQ multiplex PCR assay covering 54 Vbeta and 13 Jbeta segments. Bias from PCR amplification was corrected by using a synthetic template baseline for primer optimization and for computational correction. In the authors' own workflow: Reads were assigned to V, D and J genes according to IMGT and analyzed in immunoSEQ Analyzer, with only productive sequences retained. Clonality was calculated as one minus the Shannon entropy normalized by log2 of the number of productive unique sequences. For each patient and control, public and private clones were evaluated within the 100 most prevalent clones. Clones were defined as Susac-specific if absent from the healthy and MS cohorts, from some 1,000 published viral clones and from other ImmuneACCESS disease sequences. TCRdb itself trimmed the public reads at Q25 with fastp, ran MiXCR and retained productive beta chains. CDR3 protein duplicates are merged, each entry listing the most common genes and DNA. For this entry, the V and J calls and clone size follow TCRdb and not the study's own pipeline. The sample table contains more than 200,000 distinct CDR3 sequences; only one count was recorded for 94% of them. The ten largest clones add up to 0.15% to 0.2% of the sample.

The TCR was taken from a human donor with Susac syndrome. The chain uses TRBV20-1 and TRBJ1-1, and 7 junction bases match TRBD1. The sequenced sample was CD4+ T cells from PBMCs. The bases read TGCAGTGCTAAAACCACAGGGGCGTCCGTTCAAGCCGCTTTCTTT. Its protein reads: CSAKTTGASVQAAFF.